The present TCR beta chain was sequenced within a study of control samples from healthy donors and cancer patients. TCRdb's copy holds only in-frame clones and misses some; the assay was immunoSEQ multiplex PCR. The profile shows fewer than 200,000 clones, roughly 95% of them singletons. Sequencing was performed on blood. The clonotype originates from a woman in her fifties or sixties in good health.

CDR3 DNA sequence: TGTGCCAGCAGTTATCCTCGCGGGGGGGGCCCTCTTAACTATGGCTACACCTTC. Amino acid sequence: CASSYPRGGGPLNYGYTF. V usage is TRBV28 and J usage is TRBJ1-2; a possible D gene is TRBD1 (6 bases). Germline V CDR1 and CDR2: MDHEN, SYDVKM. This CDR3 has 18 residues. V dropped 4 bases and J dropped 1 base, with 22 bases sitting between them.